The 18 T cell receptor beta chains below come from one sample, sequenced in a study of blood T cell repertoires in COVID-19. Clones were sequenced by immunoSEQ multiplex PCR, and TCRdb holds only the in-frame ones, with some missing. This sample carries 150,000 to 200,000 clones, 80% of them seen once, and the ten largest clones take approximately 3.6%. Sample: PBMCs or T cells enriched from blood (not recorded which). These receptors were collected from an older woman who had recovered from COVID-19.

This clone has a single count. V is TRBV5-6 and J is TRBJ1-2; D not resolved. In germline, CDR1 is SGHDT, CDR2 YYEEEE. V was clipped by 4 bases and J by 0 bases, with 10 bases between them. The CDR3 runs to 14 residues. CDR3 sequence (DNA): TGTGCCAGCAGCGAACAATCCGCTAACTATGGCTACACCTTC. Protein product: CASSEQSANYGYTF.

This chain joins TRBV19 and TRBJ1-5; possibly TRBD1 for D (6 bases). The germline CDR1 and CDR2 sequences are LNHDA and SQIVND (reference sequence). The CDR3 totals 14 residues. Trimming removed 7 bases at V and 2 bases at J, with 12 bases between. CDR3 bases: TGTGCCAGTAACAGGGAATTAGGCAATCAGCCCCAGCATTTT. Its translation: CASNRELGNQPQHF. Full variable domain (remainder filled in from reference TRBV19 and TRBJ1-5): DGGITQSPKYLFRKEGQNVTLSCEQNLNHDAMYWYRQDPGQGLRLIYYSQIVNDFQKGDIAEGYSVSREKKESFPLTVTSAQKNPTAFYLCASNRELGNQPQHFGDGTRLSIL.

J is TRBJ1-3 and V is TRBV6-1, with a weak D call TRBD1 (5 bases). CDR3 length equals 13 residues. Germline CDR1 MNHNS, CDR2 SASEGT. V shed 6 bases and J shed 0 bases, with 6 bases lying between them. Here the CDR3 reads CASRQDSGNTIYF. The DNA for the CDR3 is TGTGCCAGCAGACAGGACTCTGGAAACACCATATATTTT.

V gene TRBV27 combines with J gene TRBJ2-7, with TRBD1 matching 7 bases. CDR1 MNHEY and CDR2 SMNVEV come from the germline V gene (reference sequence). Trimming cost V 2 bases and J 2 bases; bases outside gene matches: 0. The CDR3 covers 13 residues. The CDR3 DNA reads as TGTGCCAGCAGTTTAGACAGGGCCTACGAGCAGTACTTC. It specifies CASSLDRAYEQYF.

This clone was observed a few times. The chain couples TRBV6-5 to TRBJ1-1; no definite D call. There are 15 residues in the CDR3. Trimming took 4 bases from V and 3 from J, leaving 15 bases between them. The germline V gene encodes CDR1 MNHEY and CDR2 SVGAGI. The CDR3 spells CASSSARGLHTEAFF. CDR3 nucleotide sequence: TGTGCCAGCAGTTCCGCCCGGGGATTGCACACTGAAGCTTTCTTT.

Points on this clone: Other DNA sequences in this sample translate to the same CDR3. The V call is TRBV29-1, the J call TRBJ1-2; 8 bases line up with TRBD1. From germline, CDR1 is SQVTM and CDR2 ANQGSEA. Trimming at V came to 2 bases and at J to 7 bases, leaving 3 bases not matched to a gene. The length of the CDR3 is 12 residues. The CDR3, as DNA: TGCAGCGTTGAAACAGGGGGAAGTGGCTACACCTTC. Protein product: CSVETGGSGYTF.

The CDR3 spells CASSVGPSGGAEVLDTQYF. For the CDR3, the DNA is TGTGCCAGCAGCGTAGGTCCTAGCGGGGGGGCCGAGGTTCTAGATACGCAGTATTTT. The chain links TRBV9 to TRBJ2-3; 12 bases map to TRBD2. This CDR3 region has 19 residues. The junction had 13 bases not matched to a gene; V was cut back by 0 bases and J by 5 bases. Germline V CDR1 and CDR2: SGDLS, YYNGEE.

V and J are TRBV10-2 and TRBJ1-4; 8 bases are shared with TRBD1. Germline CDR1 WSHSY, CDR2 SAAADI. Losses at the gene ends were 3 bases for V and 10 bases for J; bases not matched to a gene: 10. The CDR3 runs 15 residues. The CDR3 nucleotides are TGCGCCAGCAGTGACCCCCAGGGGGCAATTGGAAAACTGTTTTTT. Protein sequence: CASSDPQGAIGKLFF.

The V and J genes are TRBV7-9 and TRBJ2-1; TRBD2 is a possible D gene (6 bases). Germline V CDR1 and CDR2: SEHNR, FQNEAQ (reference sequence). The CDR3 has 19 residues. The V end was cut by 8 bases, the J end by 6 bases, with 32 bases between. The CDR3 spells CASVGLGTAPKVSPNEQFF. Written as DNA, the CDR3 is TGTGCCAGCGTTGGGTTGGGGACTGCCCCTAAGGTATCCCCCAATGAGCAGTTCTTC.

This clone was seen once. The CDR3 here is CASSNTQDRLQPQHF. The CDR3 DNA reads TGTGCCAGCAGCAATACACAGGACCGCCTTCAGCCCCAGCATTTT. This sequence joins TRBV5-6 and TRBJ1-5, with a tentative D call TRBD1 (5 bases). Between the trimmed V and J ends, which lost 4 bases and 6 bases, there was a span of 17 bases. This CDR3 contains 15 residues. Germline loops: CDR1 SGHDT, CDR2 YYEEEE.

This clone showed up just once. CDR3 sequence reads: CASSERGAGGPIGEFF. CDR3 nucleotide sequence: TGTGCCAGCAGTGAGAGAGGTGCGGGGGGGCCCATAGGGGAGTTCTTC. The rearrangement links TRBV2 to TRBJ2-1, with 9 bases identical to TRBD2. The length of the CDR3 is 16 residues. Trimming cost V 3 bases and J 14 bases; bases outside gene matches: 17. Germline V CDR1 and CDR2: SNHLY, FYNNEI.

The CDR3 coding sequence is TGTGCCAGCAGTAGAACAGGGGGCTATGGCTACACCTTC. Protein sequence: CASSRTGGYGYTF. The chain couples TRBV12-3 or TRBV12-4 to TRBJ1-2; 8 bases fit TRBD1. The CDR3 extends over 13 amino acids. V was clipped by 5 bases and J by 4 bases; unmatched bases: 3.

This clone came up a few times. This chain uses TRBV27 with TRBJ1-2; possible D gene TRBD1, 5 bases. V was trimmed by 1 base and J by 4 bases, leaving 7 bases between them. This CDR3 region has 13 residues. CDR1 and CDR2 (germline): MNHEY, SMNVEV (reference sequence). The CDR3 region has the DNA TGTGCCAGCAGTTTATTTCAGGGCTATGGCTACACCTTC. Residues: CASSLFQGYGYTF.

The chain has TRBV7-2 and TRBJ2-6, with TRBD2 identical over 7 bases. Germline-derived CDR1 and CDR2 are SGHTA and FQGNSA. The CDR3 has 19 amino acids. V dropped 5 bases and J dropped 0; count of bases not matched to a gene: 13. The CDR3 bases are TGTGCCAGCAGCCCCCGGGGAGGGGCGAAGACCTCTGGGGCCAACGTCCTGACTTTC. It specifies CASSPRGGAKTSGANVLTF.

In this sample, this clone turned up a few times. CDR3 sequence reads: CASRLQGAYGYTF. CDR3 DNA: TGTGCCAGCAGGTTACAGGGAGCCTATGGCTACACCTTC. This rearrangement joins TRBV5-6 to TRBJ1-2; D may be TRBD1 (6 bases). Germline-derived CDR1 and CDR2 are SGHDT and YYEEEE. The CDR3 runs to 13 residues. The ends were cut back, 5 bases at V and 4 bases at J, with 12 bases in the middle.

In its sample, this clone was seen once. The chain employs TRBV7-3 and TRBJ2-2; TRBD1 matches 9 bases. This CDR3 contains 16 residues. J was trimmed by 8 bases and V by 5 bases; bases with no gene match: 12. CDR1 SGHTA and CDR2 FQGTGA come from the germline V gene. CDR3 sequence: CASSLKGQGGVGELFF. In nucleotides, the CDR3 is TGTGCCAGCAGCCTGAAGGGACAGGGAGGAGTGGGGGAGCTGTTTTTT.

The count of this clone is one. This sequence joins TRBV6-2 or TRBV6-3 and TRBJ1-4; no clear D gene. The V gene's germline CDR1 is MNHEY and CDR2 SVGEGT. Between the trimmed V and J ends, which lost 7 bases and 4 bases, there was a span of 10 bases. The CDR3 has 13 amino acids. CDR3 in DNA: TGTGCCAGCACCTACTCGCGTAATGAAAAACTGTTTTTT. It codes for CASTYSRNEKLFF.

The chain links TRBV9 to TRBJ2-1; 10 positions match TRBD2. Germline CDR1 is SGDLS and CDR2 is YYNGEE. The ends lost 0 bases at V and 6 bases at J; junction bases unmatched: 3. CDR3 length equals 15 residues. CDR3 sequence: CASSVVAGGRNEQFF. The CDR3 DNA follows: TGTGCCAGCAGCGTAGTAGCGGGGGGACGCAATGAGCAGTTCTTC.